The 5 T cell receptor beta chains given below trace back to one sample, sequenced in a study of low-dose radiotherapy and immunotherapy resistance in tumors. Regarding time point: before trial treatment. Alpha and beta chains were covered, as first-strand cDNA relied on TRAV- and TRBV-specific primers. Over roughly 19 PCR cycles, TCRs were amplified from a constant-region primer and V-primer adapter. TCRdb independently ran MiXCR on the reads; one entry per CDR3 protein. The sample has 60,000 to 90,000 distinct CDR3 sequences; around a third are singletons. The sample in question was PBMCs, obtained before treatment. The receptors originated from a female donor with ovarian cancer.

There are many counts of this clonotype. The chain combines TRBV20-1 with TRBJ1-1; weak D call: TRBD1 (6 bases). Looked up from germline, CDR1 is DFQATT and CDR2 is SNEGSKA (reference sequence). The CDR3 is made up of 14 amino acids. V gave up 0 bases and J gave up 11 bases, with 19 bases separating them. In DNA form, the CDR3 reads TGCAGTGCTAGAGATCGGACAGTCGAACAAAGGGCTTTCTTT. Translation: CSARDRTVEQRAFF.

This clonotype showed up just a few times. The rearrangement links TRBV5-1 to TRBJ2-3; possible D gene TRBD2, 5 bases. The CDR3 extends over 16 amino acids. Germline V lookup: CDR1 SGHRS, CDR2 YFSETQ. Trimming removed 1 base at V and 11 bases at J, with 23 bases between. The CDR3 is CASSLLVGAKEPVQYF. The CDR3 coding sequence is TGCGCCAGCAGCTTGTTAGTGGGAGCTAAAGAACCGGTGCAGTATTTT.

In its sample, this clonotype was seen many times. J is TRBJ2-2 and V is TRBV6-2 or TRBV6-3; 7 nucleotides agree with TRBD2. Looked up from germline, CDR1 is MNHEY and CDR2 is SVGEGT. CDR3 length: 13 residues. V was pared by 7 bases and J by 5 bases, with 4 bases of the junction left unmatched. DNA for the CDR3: TGTGCCAGCACCCCGGGGGGTACCGGGGAGCTGTTTTTT. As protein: CASTPGGTGELFF.

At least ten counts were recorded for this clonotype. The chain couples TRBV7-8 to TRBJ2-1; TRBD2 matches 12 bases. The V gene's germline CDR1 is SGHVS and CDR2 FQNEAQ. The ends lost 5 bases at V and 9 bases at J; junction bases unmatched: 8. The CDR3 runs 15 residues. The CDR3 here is CASSILAGGRGEQFF. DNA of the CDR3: TGTGCCAGCAGCATACTAGCGGGGGGCCGCGGTGAGCAGTTCTTC.

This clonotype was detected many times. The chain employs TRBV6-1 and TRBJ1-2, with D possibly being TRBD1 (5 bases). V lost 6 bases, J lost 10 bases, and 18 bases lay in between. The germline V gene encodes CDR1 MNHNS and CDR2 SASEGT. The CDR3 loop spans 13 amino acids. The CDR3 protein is CASSAPPRDDYTF. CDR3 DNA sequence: TGTGCCAGCAGCGCCCCGCCCAGGGATGACTACACCTTC.